Here is one TCR beta chain with its context. No antigen is known for it. CDR3 length: 12 amino acids. Per germline, CDR1 SGHVS and CDR2 FQNEAQ. With 8 bases removed from V and 6 bases from J, the gap between germline ends came to 14 bases. Autoimmune disease history or systemic immunosuppression barred patients. The entry originates in a study of OX40 agonist ivuxolimab in advanced cancers. Study at large: Patients were roughly 83% male with ages roughly 23 to 79, mean approximately 55.

The repertoire was sequenced with immunoSEQ multiplex PCR; TCRdb's copy has only in-frame clones and lacks some. The profile shows some 66,000 clones, roughly 80% of them singletons. Whole-study results and caveats: At 0.1 to 3.0 mg/kg, clonal expansion of CD4+ and CD8+ blood T cells had occurred by week 6. Nonresponders included some who also had low normalized T-cell clonal expansion.

The source is an adult with an advanced solid tumor such as melanoma, head and neck, liver or kidney cancer. The chain couples TRBV7-8 to TRBJ2-7; D might be TRBD2 (5 bases). The sequencing here drew on CD4+ or CD8+ T cells sorted from blood, taken in a trial of the OX40 agonist ivuxolimab. CDR3 nucleotides: TGTGCCAGCCAAAAGGTTCGGGGCGAGCAGTACTTC. This codes for CASQKVRGEQYF.